This TCR beta chain was sequenced during a study of PD-1 blockade in classical Hodgkin lymphoma. TCRdb keeps only in-frame clones here, not all; method: immunoSEQ multiplex PCR. The sample gives more than 7,500 clones, more than 85% of which show up once; over 7.5% is in the top ten. Time point here: newly diagnosed, previously untreated cHL patient sample. After PBMCs were thawed, their CD8+ T cells were isolated by magnetic negative selection. V was cut by 0 bases and J by 7 bases, with 16 bases left in between. Looked up from germline, CDR1 is LNHNV and CDR2 is YYDKDF (reference sequence). There are 16 residues in the CDR3. This clone has only a few counts.

The J gene is TRBJ2-1, the V gene TRBV15; D is unresolved. This TCR was sampled from a human donor with classical Hodgkin lymphoma. The sample was CD8+ T cells from blood. The DNA of the CDR3 is TGTGCCACCAGCAGAGACCCCCCGGAAACCTTTAATGAGCAGTTCTTC. As protein: CATSRDPPETFNEQFF.